Presented here are 27 T cell receptor beta chains from one specimen sequenced in a study of shared clonotypes between healthy human individuals. Libraries were prepared by immunoSEQ multiplex PCR; TCRdb keeps only in-frame clonotypes and omits some of them. Of about 2.4 million clones in the sample, more than 85% are singletons; the top ten hold 0.36%. The material sequenced was naive CD4+ T cells from PBMCs. Subset defined: CD45RA+ positively selected. All receptors derive from a man between 18 and 29 years old in good health. Some clones in this sample may be carry-over from other donors' samples.

This clone was seen only a few times. The gene calls are TRBV19 and TRBJ1-5; D uncertain. With 8 bases removed from V and 2 bases from J, the gap between germline ends came to 10 bases. The CDR3 is 13 amino acids. The germline gives CDR1 LNHDA, CDR2 SQIVND (reference sequence). The CDR3 DNA is TGTGCCAGTCGCATGAGGGGCAATCAGCCCCAGCATTTT. Translating it yields CASRMRGNQPQHF.

CDR3 bases: TGTGCCATCAGTGACGGCTCAGGGCGAATTTTAAATGGCTACACCTTC. The encoded protein is CAISDGSGRILNGYTF. This chain links TRBV10-3 with TRBJ1-2, with a possible D match to TRBD1 (5 bases). This CDR3 has 16 residues. V lost 3 bases and J lost 6, with 20 bases in between. CDR1 ENHRY and CDR2 SYGVKD come from the germline V gene.

This chain uses TRBV9 with TRBJ2-1; 10 bases line up with TRBD2. V gave up 0 bases and J gave up 4 bases; unmatched junction bases: 4. CDR3 size: 16 residues. Germline values: CDR1 SGDLS, CDR2 YYNGEE. Here the CDR3 DNA reads TGTGCCAGCAGCGTAGAGGGTAGCGGGAGGTACAATGAGCAGTTCTTC. Protein sequence: CASSVEGSGRYNEQFF.

V gene TRBV18 combines with J gene TRBJ2-7; D remains ambiguous. Germline V gene data show CDR1 as KGHSH and CDR2 as LQKENI. This CDR3 contains 13 residues. Trimming shortened V by 1 base and J by 2 bases, and 6 bases separated the two germline ends. The CDR3 nucleotides read TGTGCCAGCTCACCACAGACAACCTACGAGCAGTACTTC. Translating gives CASSPQTTYEQYF.

The genes are TRBV6-6 and TRBJ2-3; 9 bases align to TRBD1. Germline V CDR1 and CDR2: MNHNY, SVGAGI (reference sequence). The CDR3 covers 14 residues. V lost 6 bases, J lost 5 bases, and 6 bases stayed unmatched. The CDR3 DNA is TGTGCCAGCAGGGAACAGGGGGCAAGAGATACGCAGTATTTT. Translating it yields CASREQGARDTQYF.

This chain links TRBV4-2 with TRBJ2-7; TRBD2 matches 7 bases. V gave up 4 bases and J gave up 4 bases; unmatched junction bases: 10. Germline loops: CDR1 LGHNA, CDR2 YNFKEQ. This CDR3 region has 15 residues. The CDR3 spells CASSLDSGGSYEQYF. CDR3 DNA: TGTGCCAGCAGCCTTGATTCCGGCGGGAGTTACGAGCAGTACTTC.

The count of this clone is one. Other DNA sequences in the sample encode the same CDR3. The CDR3 loop is CASSLEGGSGNTIYF. The CDR3 bases are TGCGCCAGCAGCTTGGAGGGGGGTTCTGGAAACACCATATATTTT. This rearrangement joins TRBV5-1 to TRBJ1-3, with a tentative D call TRBD1 (6 bases). The V and J ends lost 0 bases and 1 base respectively, with 8 bases between them. This CDR3 is 15 amino acids long. Germline V gene lookup returns CDR1 SGHRS and CDR2 YFSETQ.

This chain joins TRBV29-1 and TRBJ2-7, with a tentative D call TRBD2 (5 bases). V lost 1 base to trimming and J lost 4 bases, with 11 bases between them. This CDR3 comprises 13 residues. The germline V gene encodes CDR1 SQVTM and CDR2 ANQGSEA. The CDR3 nucleotides read TGCAGCGTTGAAGGAGACTATGTATACGAGCAGTACTTC. Translation gives CSVEGDYVYEQYF.

The chain uses TRBV23-1 and TRBJ2-5, with 8 bases matching TRBD1. TRBV23-1 is filed as an ORF, its function uncertain. The J segment lost 3 bases and the V segment lost 8 bases, leaving 11 bases of the junction unmatched. This CDR3 comprises 15 residues. CDR3 amino acids: CASPFRGLEEETQYF. CDR3 coding DNA: TGCGCCAGCCCGTTCAGGGGGCTGGAGGAAGAGACCCAGTACTTC.

The chain combines TRBV5-1 with TRBJ2-1, with 15 bases identical to TRBD2. The germline CDR1 and CDR2 sequences are SGHRS and YFSETQ. V was pared by 3 bases and J by 9 bases, with 4 bases of the junction left unmatched. The CDR3 totals 15 residues. CDR3: CASSSGTSGRLEQFF. CDR3 sequence (DNA): TGCGCCAGCAGCTCCGGGACTAGCGGGAGGCTTGAGCAGTTCTTC. Supplemented by reference TRBV5-1 and TRBJ2-1, the full variable domain reads KAGVTQTPRYLIKTRGQQVTLSCSPISGHRSVSWYQQTPGQGLQFLFEYFSETQRNKGNFPGRFSGRQFSNSRSEMNVSTLELGDSALYLCASSSGTSGRLEQFFGPGTRLTVL.

The chain links TRBV19 to TRBJ2-5; D gene ambiguous. V dropped 4 bases and J dropped 5 bases, with 11 bases sitting between them. The CDR3 has 13 residues. Per germline, CDR1 LNHDA and CDR2 SQIVND (reference sequence). The CDR3 nucleotides are TGTGCCAGTAGTACGGCCGGATACGAGACCCAGTACTTC. It encodes CASSTAGYETQYF.

This chain connects TRBV5-1 to TRBJ2-6; D uncertain. The ends were cut back, 0 bases at V and 0 bases at J, with 10 bases in the middle. Per the germline V gene, CDR1 is SGHRS and CDR2 is YFSETQ. This CDR3 spans 17 amino acids. The CDR3 reads CASSLGSRSSGANVLTF. Written as DNA, the CDR3 is TGCGCCAGCAGCTTGGGTAGCCGTAGCTCTGGGGCCAACGTCCTGACTTTC.

This clone was seen once. The chain carries TRBV5-1 and TRBJ1-2; TRBD1 matches 9 bases. The germline V gene encodes CDR1 SGHRS and CDR2 YFSETQ. Trimming at V came to 0 bases and at J to 6 bases, leaving 6 bases not matched to a gene. This CDR3 has 15 residues. The CDR3 sequence: CASSLETGTGHGYTF. In nucleotides, the CDR3 is TGCGCCAGCAGCTTGGAAACTGGGACAGGGCATGGCTACACCTTC.

This sequence joins TRBV9 and TRBJ1-4; D uncertain. CDR3 size: 13 residues. Germline V gene data show CDR1 as SGDLS and CDR2 as YYNGEE. The V end lost 0 bases, the J end lost 8 bases, and 8 bases lay between the germline ends. The CDR3 reads CASSVDMGEKLFF. The DNA of the CDR3 is TGTGCCAGCAGCGTAGATATGGGAGAAAAACTGTTTTTT.

The genes are TRBV7-3 and TRBJ2-1, with D possibly TRBD2 on 6 matching bases. The CDR3 is 16 amino acids. With 5 bases removed from V and 4 bases from J, the gap between germline ends came to 18 bases. Germline V gives CDR1 SGHTA, CDR2 FQGTGA. The CDR3 sequence is CASSPGGGSFYNEQFF. CDR3 nucleotides: TGTGCCAGCAGCCCCGGTGGGGGGAGCTTTTACAATGAGCAGTTCTTC.

This sequence joins TRBV9 and TRBJ2-7, with D possibly matching TRBD1 (6 bases). V lost 0 bases, J lost 3 bases, and 13 bases lay in between. This CDR3 has 15 residues. Germline V gene data show CDR1 as SGDLS and CDR2 as YYNGEE. As DNA, the CDR3 is TGTGCCAGCAGCGTAGGCGTGGGGGCCTACTACGAGCAGTACTTC. Translated, it gives CASSVGVGAYYEQYF.

This rearrangement joins TRBV5-6 to TRBJ2-1; 11 bases align to TRBD1. V shed 4 bases, J shed 9 bases, and the junction held 9 bases outside the gene matches. Germline assignment: CDR1 SGHDT and CDR2 YYEEEE. This CDR3 spans 15 amino acids. DNA of the CDR3: TGTGCCAGCAGCCCCGGGACAGGGGGTAGGGGTGAGCAGTTCTTC. Residues: CASSPGTGGRGEQFF.

In the case of this clone: The same CDR3 arises from other DNA sequences in this sample as well. J is TRBJ2-6 and V is TRBV5-1; either TRBD1 or TRBD2 may fit D (5 bases each). Trimming took 2 bases from V and 4 from J, leaving 7 bases between them. Germline values: CDR1 SGHRS, CDR2 YFSETQ. The CDR3 is made up of 14 amino acids. The DNA for the CDR3 is TGCGCCAGCAGCTTCGGGGCCGGGGCCAACGTCCTGACTTTC. It encodes CASSFGAGANVLTF.

The rearrangement joins TRBV7-2 to TRBJ1-3, with D unresolved. Germline CDR1 reads SGHTA; CDR2 reads FQGNSA. Trimming cost V 2 bases and J 0 bases, with 11 bases left between them. The CDR3 length is 16 residues. Written as DNA, the CDR3 is TGTGCCAGCAGCTTATCATCAGAGAGCTCTGGAAACACCATATATTTT. Its protein is CASSLSSESSGNTIYF.

The genes are TRBV7-2 and TRBJ2-4, with 9 nucleotides matching TRBD1. Germline V gives CDR1 SGHTA, CDR2 FQGNSA. The CDR3 has 15 amino acids. V trimming: 2 bases; J trimming: 9 bases; junction bases outside the gene matches: 8. CDR3 loop: CASSLSVTGGRIQYF. CDR3 in DNA: TGTGCCAGCAGCTTATCCGTGACAGGGGGACGCATTCAGTACTTC.

The rearrangement uses TRBV28 and TRBJ1-2; D gene unclear. Germline-derived CDR1 and CDR2 are MDHEN and SYDVKM. V dropped 2 bases and J dropped 5 bases, with 15 bases sitting between them. This CDR3 has 15 residues. The CDR3 sequence: CASSLPGERTYGYTF. The CDR3 DNA reads as TGTGCCAGCAGTTTACCGGGAGAGAGAACATATGGCTACACCTTC.

The chain links TRBV6-5 to TRBJ2-1, with TRBD1 identical over 9 bases. Losses at the gene ends were 6 bases for V and 4 bases for J; bases not matched to a gene: 4. This CDR3 comprises 14 residues. The V gene's germline CDR1 is MNHEY and CDR2 SVGAGI. The CDR3: CASRQGARYNEQFF. CDR3 sequence (DNA): TGTGCCAGCAGACAGGGGGCGCGGTACAATGAGCAGTTCTTC.

This chain joins TRBV28 and TRBJ1-5; possible D gene TRBD1, 6 bases. Germline CDR1 and CDR2: MDHEN and SYDVKM. CDR3 size: 15 residues. Trimming took 6 bases from V and 5 from J, leaving 17 bases between them. The CDR3 DNA follows: TGTGCCAGCAGACGGCAATGGGAGGGGGATCAGCCCCAGCATTTT. Translation gives CASRRQWEGDQPQHF.

The chain employs TRBV5-1 and TRBJ1-4, with unresolved D. This CDR3 comprises 16 residues. Trimming pared 0 bases from V and 3 bases from J, leaving 12 bases between. From germline, CDR1 is SGHRS and CDR2 YFSETQ. This chain's CDR3 is CASSLGTVVSNEKLFF. Written as DNA, the CDR3 is TGCGCCAGCAGCTTGGGAACAGTCGTCTCTAATGAAAAACTGTTTTTT.

The chain has TRBV5-8 and TRBJ2-5; a weak D match, TRBD2 (6 bases). The CDR3 covers 14 residues. Trimming shortened V by 4 bases and J by 0 bases, and 10 bases separated the two germline ends. CDR1 SGHTS and CDR2 YDEGEE come from the germline V gene. The CDR3 sequence: CASSGGTYQETQYF. CDR3 sequence (DNA): TGTGCCAGCAGCGGGGGGACGTACCAAGAGACCCAGTACTTC.

The chain uses TRBV7-2 and TRBJ2-1; TRBD2 is a possible D gene (5 bases). The CDR3 is 14 amino acids. In germline, CDR1 is SGHTA, CDR2 FQGNSA. V gave up 0 bases and J gave up 8 bases, with 11 bases separating them. CDR3 nucleotide sequence: TGTGCCAGCAGCTTAGCGCGAGGGTGGTATGAGCAGTTCTTC. Protein: CASSLARGWYEQFF.

The V call is TRBV7-3, the J call TRBJ2-2; 9 bases agree with TRBD1. This CDR3 is built from 15 residues. V was clipped by 6 bases and J by 5 bases; unmatched bases: 7. Germline loops: CDR1 SGHTA, CDR2 FQGTGA. The CDR3 DNA is TGTGCCAGCAGTACCGACAGGGGGAAAACCGGGGAGCTGTTTTTT. Encoded protein: CASSTDRGKTGELFF.